This T cell receptor (beta chain) derives from a study of post-analysis software for immune sequencing data (dated by TCRdb to the mid-2010s). Some background on the complete study: Recorded disease courses included relapsing-remitting, secondary progressive and progressive-relapsing multiple sclerosis, with some patients lacking subtype annotation. Patient repertoires were compared against roughly 12 previously published healthy control repertoires from donors aged 6 to 25 years. A subset of samples was prepared in parallel using single-end sample barcoding, then pooled and co-amplified after Illumina adapter ligation. Results and caveats for the whole study, not just this receptor: Normalized Chao1 diversity was significantly lower in multiple sclerosis patients than controls, suggesting substantial peripheral T-cell clonal expansion. Patients showed significantly higher frequencies than controls for several TRBV segments, among them TRBV5-6, TRBV5-1 and TRBV20-1. Direct clustering with F measure showed strong co-clustering of samples prepared in the same batch, prompting a batch-effect correction. The control group was slightly older than the multiple sclerosis patient group.

Libraries were made using PCR. The sequencer listed for this sample is Illumina HiSeq 2500. Unique molecular identifiers were incorporated into TCR beta cDNA libraries to reduce PCR and sequencing biases. Roughly 0.5 million cDNA molecules were obtained per 1 to 10 million input T cells, so each molecule approximated one T cell. The patient libraries were prepared and sequenced using the same protocol as the earlier healthy control dataset. Within a given batch, samples were prepared together, multiplexed and sequenced on the same HiSeq lane. Regarding the original processing steps: MIGEC handled the raw barcoded reads, throwing out single-read molecular identifier groups before consensus assembly and CDR3 extraction. VDJtools was used for post-analysis of the clonotype tables, with diversity normalized by down-sampling every dataset to the smallest sample size. Repertoire overlap clustering matched CDR3 amino acid but not nucleotide sequences to correct batch-related cross-sample contamination. TCRdb itself trimmed the public reads at Q25 with fastp, ran MiXCR and retained productive beta chains. Each entry merges the rows of one CDR3 protein and shows their most common DNA and genes. The V and J calls were determined by TCRdb, not by the authors. The sample includes approximately 360,000 distinct CDR3 sequences, with less than 40% observed a single time. The ten most abundant clones make up around 15% of the sample.

With respect to this clonotype: The antigen it recognizes is unknown. No quality values exist for individual bases; no much larger clone is one base distant.

The CDR3 contains 13 residues, cysteine and phenylalanine counted. Just CDR3 DNA is preserved here, 39 bases in frame from base 1. CDR1 SGHTA and CDR2 FQGTGA are derived from the germline V gene. V is pared back by 6 bases and J by 4 bases, with 12 bases lying between the germline termini. To demonstrate the VDJtools post-analysis software, the study profiled TCR beta repertoires from the peripheral blood of 10 to 15 young patients with multiple sclerosis. The multiple sclerosis patients were children and adolescents between about 6 and 16 years of age. In this chain, TRBV7-3 is recombined with TRBJ2-5; the D segment could be TRBD1, given 6 matching bases. This receptor was identified in a girl aged 10-17 years with multiple sclerosis. Sequencing input: blood. CDR3 loop: CASRRDIGETQYF. Read as DNA, the sequence is TGTGCCAGCAGGAGGGACATCGGAGAGACCCAGTACTTC.